Listed below are T cell receptor beta chains from one sample, sequenced in a study of blood T cell repertoires in COVID-19. Profiled with immunoSEQ multiplex PCR; TCRdb holds only in-frame clones, not every one. The profile covers 300,000 to 350,000 clones, with more than 80% appearing a single time and nearly 7% taken by the ten largest. The sequenced sample consisted of peripheral blood. Source of these receptors: a woman aged 25 to 39 with COVID-19, enrolled during active disease. The CDR3 runs from the conserved cysteine through the conserved F or W. D genes are given only for firm matches. Size values are once, few and many counts, or a class for expanded clones, and some rows have none.

.	TRBV10-3	.	TRBJ1-6	CAISFESYNSPLHF	TGTGCCATCAGTTTCGAGTCCTATAATTCACCCCTCCACTTT
.	TRBV19	.	TRBJ1-1	CASSIGGAGTEAFF	TGTGCCAGTAGTATCGGGGGGGCAGGTACTGAAGCTTTCTTT
.	TRBV3-1/TRBV3-2	TRBD2	TRBJ2-7	CASSHKYRGAGGPYEQYF	TGTGCCAGCAGCCATAAATATAGAGGGGCGGGAGGGCCGTACGAGCAGTACTTC
.	TRBV2	.	TRBJ2-5	CASSEVRAGRVRETQYF	TGTGCCAGCAGTGAAGTAAGGGCGGGCAGAGTGCGGGAGACCCAGTACTTC
.	TRBV15	TRBD1	TRBJ1-1	CATSRPGQGGVTEAFF	TGTGCCACCAGCAGACCGGGACAGGGGGGGGTCACTGAAGCTTTCTTT
.	TRBV2	TRBD2	TRBJ2-1	CASIEGTNGYNEQFF	TGTGCCAGCATCGAAGGGACTAACGGCTACAATGAGCAGTTCTTC
.	TRBV5-1	.	TRBJ1-3	CASSPGAGNTIYF	TGCGCCAGCAGCCCCGGAGCCGGAAACACCATATATTTT
.	TRBV4-2	TRBD2	TRBJ2-1	CASSQDRVGAGAGNEQFF	TGTGCCAGCAGCCAGGATCGTGTGGGAGCGGGAGCAGGTAATGAGCAGTTCTTC
.	TRBV5-5	TRBD1	TRBJ1-2	CASSNRDRLINYGYTF	TGTGCCAGCAGCAACCGGGACAGGCTGATTAACTATGGCTACACCTTC
.	TRBV2	.	TRBJ2-3	CASLRDTQYF	TGTGCCAGCCTAAGAGATACGCAGTATTTT
once	TRBV9	TRBD1	TRBJ2-5	CASSVSGGEIETQYF	TGTGCCAGCAGCGTATCAGGGGGCGAAATAGAGACCCAGTACTTC
.	TRBV5-1	TRBD1	TRBJ2-7	CASSWTGAEVYEQYF	TGCGCCAGCAGCTGGACAGGGGCTGAAGTCTACGAGCAGTACTTC
.	TRBV25-1	.	TRBJ1-1	CASSDRGWNTEAFF	TGTGCCAGCAGTGACAGGGGCTGGAACACTGAAGCTTTCTTT
.	TRBV30	TRBD2	TRBJ2-5	CAWSDSGIGTQYF	TGTGCCTGGAGTGATAGCGGGATAGGGACCCAGTACTTC
few	TRBV10-3	TRBD1	TRBJ1-1	CAIRGRTGSDTEAFF	TGTGCCATCAGGGGAAGGACAGGGTCCGACACTGAAGCTTTCTTT
.	TRBV30	TRBD2	TRBJ2-7	CAWSPSGLGEQYF	TGTGCCTGGAGTCCTAGCGGCCTGGGCGAGCAGTACTTC
.	TRBV3-1/TRBV3-2	.	TRBJ1-3	CASSHGGGNTIYF	TGTGCCAGCAGCCACGGCGGGGGAAACACCATATATTTT
.	TRBV18	.	TRBJ2-7	CASSPGGGLDEQYF	TGTGCCAGCTCACCAGGCGGGGGCTTGGACGAGCAGTACTTC
few	TRBV7-9	TRBD1	TRBJ2-7	CASSPGQGRGSYEQYF	TGTGCCAGCAGCCCAGGACAGGGGAGAGGTTCCTACGAGCAGTACTTC
once	TRBV4-1	TRBD1	TRBJ2-5	CASSRTGTGLEETQYF	TGCGCCAGCAGCCGCACCGGGACAGGGCTAGAAGAGACCCAGTACTTC
.	TRBV18	TRBD2	TRBJ2-1	CASSRRSGVTSGRREVWLNEQFF	TGTGCCAGCTCACGACGCTCGGGCGTGACTAGCGGGAGACGGGAAGTTTGGCTCAATGAGCAGTTCTTC
.	TRBV6-5	.	TRBJ2-7	CASRLQSQCCEQYF	TGTGCCAGCAGGTTACAGAGCCAATGCTGCGAGCAGTACTTC
.	TRBV20-1	TRBD2	TRBJ2-5	CSASRGTSGSYQETQYF	TGCAGTGCTAGTAGGGGGACTAGCGGGTCGTACCAAGAGACCCAGTACTTC
.	TRBV10-3	.	TRBJ2-7	CAISESGRPTSRDF	TGTGCCATCAGTGAGTCGGGTAGACCTACCTCCCGGGACTTC
.	TRBV7-3	TRBD2	TRBJ2-7	CASSLTGLAGYEQYF	TGTGCCAGCAGCTTAACCGGACTAGCGGGCTACGAGCAGTACTTC
.	TRBV3-1/TRBV3-2	TRBD1	TRBJ1-5	CASSLGTGNSNQPQHF	TGTGCCAGCAGCCTTGGGACAGGAAATAGCAATCAGCCCCAGCATTTT
.	TRBV4-1	TRBD2	TRBJ2-6	CASSQLTSGYSGANVLTF	TGCGCCAGCAGCCAACTGACTAGCGGGTACTCTGGGGCCAACGTCCTGACTTTC
.	TRBV5-5	.	TRBJ1-1	CASSFPGVGEAFF	TGTGCCAGCAGCTTCCCAGGGGTCGGTGAAGCTTTCTTT
.	TRBV30	TRBD1	TRBJ1-5	CAWSGGTEYQPQHF	TGTGCCTGGAGTGGGGGGACAGAATATCAGCCCCAGCATTTT
.	TRBV3-1/TRBV3-2	TRBD2	TRBJ2-7	CASSLAGASYEQYF	TGTGCCAGCAGCCTAGCGGGAGCCTCCTACGAGCAGTACTTC
few	TRBV6-5	TRBD2	TRBJ2-3	CASLKREGTDTQYF	TGTGCCAGTTTAAAGCGGGAGGGCACAGATACGCAGTATTTT
.	TRBV2	TRBD2	TRBJ2-5	CASSEGLAGETQYF	TGTGCCAGCAGTGAGGGACTAGCGGGAGAGACCCAGTACTTC
.	TRBV27	.	TRBJ1-2	CASSPRVNYGYTF	TGTGCCAGCAGCCCGAGAGTTAACTATGGCTACACCTTC
.	TRBV7-2	.	TRBJ2-7	CASSLERAYEQYF	TGTGCCAGCAGCCTCGAGCGAGCCTACGAGCAGTACTTC
.	TRBV10-3	.	TRBJ2-7	CAISEDLGGEQYF	TGTGCCATCAGTGAGGACCTGGGGGGCGAGCAGTACTTC
.	TRBV11-2	.	TRBJ1-2	CASSLGQSYGYTF	TGTGCCAGCAGCCTTGGACAGAGCTATGGCTACACCTTC
.	TRBV5-4	.	TRBJ1-1	CASSPGGNTEAFF	TGTGCCAGCAGCCCGGGGGGGAACACTGAAGCTTTCTTT
.	TRBV2	TRBD2	TRBJ2-5	CASSEALLAAMGETQYF	TGTGCCAGCAGTGAAGCGCTACTAGCGGCCATGGGGGAGACCCAGTACTTC
.	TRBV10-2	TRBD2	TRBJ2-7	CASSVGRGVVSSYEQYF	TGCGCCAGCAGTGTGGGGAGGGGCGTAGTCAGCTCCTACGAGCAGTACTTC
.	TRBV4-1	.	TRBJ1-1	CASSSSEWGGKQITEAFF	TGCGCCAGCAGCTCAAGTGAATGGGGGGGAAAGCAGATCACTGAAGCTTTCTTT
.	TRBV7-3	.	TRBJ2-1	CASSLGTQYNEQFF	TGTGCCAGCAGCTTAGGGACTCAATACAATGAGCAGTTCTTC
.	TRBV28	TRBD1	TRBJ1-4	CASRSTGTGVEKLFF	TGTGCCAGCAGATCCACCGGGACAGGGGTCGAAAAACTGTTTTTT
.	TRBV5-1	TRBD1	TRBJ1-6	CASSLAGTGDYNSPLHF	TGCGCCAGCAGCTTGGCCGGGACAGGGGATTATAATTCACCCCTCCACTTT
.	TRBV6-2/TRBV6-3	.	TRBJ1-1	CASSYSEGWDTEAFF	TGTGCCAGCAGTTACTCGGAGGGTTGGGACACTGAAGCTTTCTTT
few	TRBV7-3	.	TRBJ1-1	CASSFWPNTEAFF	TGTGCCAGCAGCTTTTGGCCGAACACTGAAGCTTTCTTT
few	TRBV5-4	.	TRBJ2-7	CASSLSNGSYYEQYF	TGTGCCAGCAGCCTTTCTAACGGGTCATACTACGAGCAGTACTTC
.	TRBV7-3	TRBD2	TRBJ2-1	CASSQTSGSSDEQFF	TGTGCCAGCAGCCAGACTAGCGGGAGTTCGGATGAGCAGTTCTTC
.	TRBV24-1	.	TRBJ2-1	CATSDSDARSGGAGGYNEQFF	TGTGCCACCAGTGATTCCGACGCGAGGTCTGGAGGGGCTGGGGGCTACAATGAGCAGTTCTTC
.	TRBV7-2	TRBD1	TRBJ2-1	CASSARDRFYNEQFF	TGTGCCAGCAGCGCCCGGGACAGATTCTACAATGAGCAGTTCTTC
.	TRBV11-2	.	TRBJ1-5	CASSLDRQYSNQPQHF	TGTGCCAGCAGCTTAGATAGACAGTATAGCAATCAGCCCCAGCATTTT
.	TRBV11-3	.	TRBJ1-6	CASSLSSRSPLHF	TGTGCCAGCAGCTTAAGTTCCAGATCACCCCTCCACTTT
.	TRBV28	.	TRBJ1-5	CASSISDRINQPQHF	TGTGCCAGCAGTATATCGGACAGAATCAATCAGCCCCAGCATTTT
.	TRBV7-9	TRBD2	TRBJ2-3	CASSLASGAIDTQYF	TGTGCCAGCAGCTTAGCTAGCGGGGCGATAGATACGCAGTATTTT
.	TRBV28	.	TRBJ1-1	CASTSGTEAFF	TGTGCCAGCACTTCGGGTACTGAAGCTTTCTTT
.	TRBV19	.	TRBJ2-7	CASSYRASYYYEQYF	TGTGCCAGTAGTTACAGGGCCTCTTACTACTACGAGCAGTACTTC